This T cell receptor (beta chain) was found in a study of blood T cell repertoires in COVID-19. The V gene's germline CDR1 is SEHNR and CDR2 FQNEAQ (reference sequence). The CDR3 covers 17 residues. V trimming: 1 base; J trimming: 0 bases; junction bases outside the gene matches: 5. Living in about 25 US areas, the participants were between 18 and 89 years of age. Participants reported their clinical history, and cohort assignment relied on those reports. The table came from immunoSEQ multiplex PCR; TCRdb's copy has only in-frame clones and leaves some out. The table shows 300,000 to 400,000 clones, with more than 75% occurring only once.

The source material was PBMCs or T cells enriched from blood (not recorded which). This chain uses TRBV7-9 with TRBJ2-2, with 7 bases identical to TRBD1. The sequence was obtained from a woman in her late teens or twenties who had recovered from COVID-19. The CDR3 DNA reads TGTGCCAGCAGCTTAGAATTTACAGGGGCGAACACCGGGGAGCTGTTTTTT. This sequence encodes CASSLEFTGANTGELFF.